The 18 T cell receptor beta chains below were found in one sample sequenced in a study of response to subunit inactivated influenza vaccine. TCRdb reanalysed the RT-PCR reads using MiXCR and keeps one entry per CDR3 protein. The sample lists hundreds of thousands of distinct CDR3 sequences; about a fifth were seen once. The material sequenced was PBMCs from blood, taken about 5 days after vaccination. Receptors originate from a middle-aged man who received an inactivated influenza vaccine.

The V call is TRBV15, the J call TRBJ2-1, with 8 bases fitting TRBD2. This CDR3 region has 13 residues. Germline values: CDR1 LNHNV, CDR2 YYDKDF (reference sequence). J lost 4 bases, V lost 7 bases, and 3 bases had no gene match. CDR3 in amino acids: CATKRERYNEQFF. Written as DNA, the CDR3 is TGTGCCACCAAGCGGGAGCGGTACAATGAGCAGTTCTTC.

The J gene is TRBJ2-5, the V gene TRBV20-1, with 10 nucleotides matching TRBD1. The CDR3 totals 17 residues. V gave up 6 bases and J gave up 2 bases; unmatched junction bases: 15. Germline-derived CDR1 and CDR2 are DFQATT and SNEGSKA (reference sequence). The CDR3 loop is CSATGQGWYRRQETQYF. Here the CDR3 DNA reads TGCAGTGCAACGGGACAGGGGTGGTATCGGCGACAAGAGACCCAGTACTTC.

The chain has TRBV15 and TRBJ2-5; D remains ambiguous. Trimming stripped 3 bases from V and 5 bases from J, with 16 bases between. The germline V gene has CDR1 LNHNV and CDR2 YYDKDF (reference sequence). CDR3 size: 15 residues. CDR3 sequence (DNA): TGTGCCACCAGCAGGGGATTTAGCTTTGGCGAGACCCAGTACTTC. Its translation is CATSRGFSFGETQYF.

The chain couples TRBV2 to TRBJ2-7; D perhaps matches TRBD2 (7 bases). The CDR3 has 15 residues. V dropped 3 bases and J dropped 5 bases, with 17 bases sitting between them. CDR1 SNHLY and CDR2 FYNNEI come from the germline V gene. CDR3 bases: TGTGCCAGCAGTGAGTTACGGGGGGCGAGAAACGAGCAGTACTTC. Protein: CASSELRGARNEQYF.

There are a few counts of this clonotype. The rearrangement links TRBV5-5 to TRBJ2-2, with TRBD1 as a possible D gene (5 bases). Germline-derived CDR1 and CDR2 are SGHKS and YYEKEE (reference sequence). Trimming pared 2 bases from V and 5 bases from J, leaving 13 bases between. The CDR3 is made up of 15 amino acids. CDR3 loop: CASSFRQGWTGELFF. The CDR3, as DNA: TGTGCCAGCAGCTTCCGCCAGGGATGGACCGGGGAGCTGTTTTTT.

Only a few counts were recorded for this clonotype. This rearrangement joins TRBV29-1 to TRBJ2-5; D tentatively fits TRBD1 or TRBD2 (6 bases each). The germline V and J ends were trimmed by 3 bases and 2 bases, with 10 bases remaining between them. The CDR3 runs 13 residues. CDR1 and CDR2 from the germline V gene are SQVTM and ANQGSEA. As DNA, the CDR3 is TGCAGCGTTGACGGGGGCCTTCAAGAGACCCAGTACTTC. Amino acid sequence: CSVDGGLQETQYF. Combining the CDR3 with reference TRBV29-1 and TRBJ2-5 gives the whole variable domain SAVISQKPSRDICQRGTSLTIQCQVDSQVTMMFWYRQQPGQSLTLIATANQGSEATYESGFVIDKFPISRPNLTFSTLTVSNMSPEDSSIYLCSVDGGLQETQYFGPGTRLLVL.

In this sample, this clonotype turned up a few times. The chain combines TRBV20-1 with TRBJ2-5, with 9 bases matching TRBD1. This CDR3 region has 14 residues. The V segment lost 5 bases and the J segment 3 bases; nucleotides outside the gene matches: 7. CDR1 and CDR2 from the germline V gene are DFQATT and SNEGSKA (reference sequence). The CDR3 sequence is CSAPQGAREETQYF. The CDR3 DNA sequence: TGCAGTGCTCCACAGGGGGCAAGGGAAGAGACCCAGTACTTC.

This clonotype was observed a few times. V usage is TRBV6-5 and J usage is TRBJ2-1; the match to TRBD2 covers 8 bases. V lost 5 bases to trimming and J lost 0 bases; unmatched junction nucleotides: 3. Germline CDR1 MNHEY, CDR2 SVGAGI. There are 15 residues in the CDR3. CDR3 coding DNA: TGTGCCAGCAGTGTACTAGCGGCCTCCTACAATGAGCAGTTCTTC. It translates to CASSVLAASYNEQFF.

CDR3 amino acids: CSARDPSVGNQPQHF. As DNA, the CDR3 is TGCAGTGCTAGAGATCCATCGGTGGGCAATCAGCCCCAGCATTTT. The chain combines TRBV20-1 with TRBJ1-5; D gene uncertain. Germline-derived CDR1 and CDR2 are DFQATT and SNEGSKA (reference sequence). CDR3 size: 15 residues. V shed 0 bases and J shed 2 bases, with 11 bases lying between them.

The rearrangement uses TRBV6-1 and TRBJ1-2; D may be TRBD1 (5 bases). CDR3 length: 15 amino acids. V was shortened by 2 bases and J by 12 bases, with 22 bases between the two germline ends. Germline CDR1 is MNHNS and CDR2 is SASEGT. The CDR3, as DNA: TGTGCCAGCAGTGAACCAGGGCTGCCCGGGCCCGGGCACACCTTC. It specifies CASSEPGLPGPGHTF.

V usage is TRBV7-6 and J usage is TRBJ2-5, with 7 bases that match TRBD1. The CDR3 runs to 16 residues. V was clipped by 0 bases and J by 4 bases; unmatched bases: 8. Germline V gene data show CDR1 as SGHVS and CDR2 as FNYEAQ. In nucleotides, the CDR3 is TGTGCCAGCAGCTTAGCAGGTCGAGGGGGCCCAGAGACCCAGTACTTC. Protein product: CASSLAGRGGPETQYF.

The table lists this clonotype with many counts. The chain combines TRBV12-3 or TRBV12-4 with TRBJ1-1; D is unclear. This CDR3 comprises 13 residues. V was pared by 7 bases and J by 1 base, with 10 bases between. CDR3 sequence: CASTGSWNTEAFF. Written as DNA, the CDR3 is TGTGCCAGCACAGGCTCCTGGAACACTGAAGCTTTCTTT.

V gene TRBV5-6 combines with J gene TRBJ2-1; D is perhaps TRBD1 (5 bases). The CDR3 is made up of 14 amino acids. Germline V gene data show CDR1 as SGHDT and CDR2 as YYEEEE. The V gene lost 2 bases and the J gene lost 2 bases, with 8 bases spanning the gap. In nucleotides, the CDR3 is TGTGCCAGCAGCTTACTCAGGGCCTACAATGAGCAGTTCTTC. It codes for CASSLLRAYNEQFF.

A few counts support this clonotype. The gene calls are TRBV29-1 and TRBJ2-5; possibly TRBD2 for D (6 bases). Germline values: CDR1 SQVTM, CDR2 ANQGSEA. Trimming pared 4 bases from V and 1 base from J, leaving 19 bases between. There are 16 residues in the CDR3. CDR3 in amino acids: CSVAPLRAGTQETQYF. CDR3 in DNA: TGCAGCGTTGCCCCCCTCAGGGCGGGGACCCAAGAGACCCAGTACTTC.

V gene TRBV5-6 combines with J gene TRBJ2-7; 9 bases map to TRBD2. V lost 1 base, J lost 4 bases, and 9 bases stayed unmatched. The CDR3 consists of 16 residues. Germline V gives CDR1 SGHDT, CDR2 YYEEEE. DNA for the CDR3: TGTGCCAGCAGCTTGAAGGGGACTAGCCTCATGTACGAGCAGTACTTC. As protein: CASSLKGTSLMYEQYF.

V usage is TRBV27 and J usage is TRBJ1-5, with D perhaps TRBD1 (6 bases). The CDR3 length is 14 residues. Per the germline V gene, CDR1 is MNHEY and CDR2 is SMNVEV (reference sequence). Trimming shortened V by 4 bases and J by 6 bases, and 13 bases separated the two germline ends. CDR3: CASSSQGEVQPQHF. CDR3 in DNA: TGTGCCAGCAGTTCACAGGGAGAGGTTCAGCCCCAGCATTTT.

This clonotype has at least ten counts. The chain carries TRBV28 and TRBJ2-5; 7 nucleotides align to TRBD1. The J segment lost 3 bases and the V segment lost 6 bases, leaving 7 bases of the junction unmatched. Germline V gene data show CDR1 as MDHEN and CDR2 as SYDVKM. The CDR3 has 14 residues. For the CDR3, the DNA is TGTGCCAGCAGGGCACCCGGGACAGAAGAGACCCAGTACTTC. Residues: CASRAPGTEETQYF.

V usage is TRBV12-3 or TRBV12-4 and J usage is TRBJ1-5, with D unresolved. V lost 1 base to trimming and J lost 6 bases, with 16 bases between them. This CDR3 region has 16 residues. DNA of the CDR3: TGTGCCAGCAGTTTAGGAGGGTCAGCCGCGGTTCAGCCCCAGCATTTT. Translated: CASSLGGSAAVQPQHF.